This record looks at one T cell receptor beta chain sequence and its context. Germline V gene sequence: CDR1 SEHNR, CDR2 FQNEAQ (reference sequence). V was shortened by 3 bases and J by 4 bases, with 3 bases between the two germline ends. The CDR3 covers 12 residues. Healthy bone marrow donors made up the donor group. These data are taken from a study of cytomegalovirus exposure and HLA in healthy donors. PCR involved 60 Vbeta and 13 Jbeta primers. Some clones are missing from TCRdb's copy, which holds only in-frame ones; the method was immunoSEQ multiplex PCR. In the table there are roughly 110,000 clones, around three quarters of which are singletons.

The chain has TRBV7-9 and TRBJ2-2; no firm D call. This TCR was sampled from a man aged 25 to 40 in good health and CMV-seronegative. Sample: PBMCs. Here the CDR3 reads CASSFGTGELFF. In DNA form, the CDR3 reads TGTGCCAGCAGCTTCGGCACCGGGGAGCTGTTTTTT.